A single sample gave rise to the 12 T cell receptor beta chains below, sequenced in a study of OX40 agonist ivuxolimab in advanced cancers. Generated by immunoSEQ multiplex PCR, the TCRdb table keeps only in-frame clones and is missing some. The sample includes about 64,000 clones, about 91% of them seen just once. The material sequenced was CD4+ or CD8+ T cells sorted from blood, taken in a trial of the OX40 agonist ivuxolimab. The receptors were sampled from an adult with an advanced solid tumor such as melanoma, head and neck, liver or kidney cancer.

The chain employs TRBV28 and TRBJ1-5; D may be TRBD1 (6 bases). Between the trimmed V and J ends, which lost 2 bases and 7 bases, there was a span of 21 bases. The CDR3 sequence is 17 residues long. The V gene's germline CDR1 is MDHEN and CDR2 SYDVKM. The CDR3 protein is CASSLPIPGQRQQPQHF. CDR3 bases: TGTGCCAGCAGTTTACCAATACCGGGACAACGGCAACAGCCCCAGCATTTT. The full variable domain, its missing parts supplied by reference TRBV28 and TRBJ1-5, is DVKVTQSSRYLVKRTGEKVFLECVQDMDHENMFWYRQDPGLGLRLIYFSYDVKMKEKGDIPEGYSVSREKKERFSLILESASTNQTSMYLCASSLPIPGQRQQPQHFGDGTRLSIL.

The CDR3 region has the DNA TGTGCCAGCAGCCTCGCAGGGTTAAATACGCAGTATTTT. This codes for CASSLAGLNTQYF. V gene TRBV7-3 combines with J gene TRBJ2-3; the D gene is possibly TRBD1 (5 bases). The CDR3 contains 13 residues. Per germline, CDR1 SGHTA and CDR2 FQGTGA. Trimming shortened V by 5 bases and J by 7 bases, and 13 bases separated the two germline ends.

This clone came up once. The rearrangement joins TRBV30 to TRBJ1-2; D remains ambiguous. The CDR3 has 12 amino acids. The V gene's germline CDR1 is GTSNPN and CDR2 SVGIG (reference sequence). V shed 0 bases and J shed 10 bases, with 12 bases lying between them. CDR3 protein: CAWSVGGNAYTF. The CDR3 nucleotides are TGTGCCTGGAGTGTAGGAGGGAATGCCTACACCTTC. The full variable domain, its missing parts supplied by reference TRBV30 and TRBJ1-2, is SQTIHQWPATLVQPVGSPLSLECTVEGTSNPNLYWYRQAAGRGLQLLFYSVGIGQISSEVPQNLSASRPQDRQFILSSKKLLLSDSGFYLCAWSVGGNAYTFGSGTRLTVV.

The rearrangement joins TRBV5-6 to TRBJ1-2; D not certain. V gave up 0 bases and J gave up 2 bases, with 11 bases separating them. Per germline, CDR1 SGHDT and CDR2 YYEEEE. This CDR3 spans 15 amino acids. CDR3 residues: CASSLGSAGNYGYTF. The CDR3 nucleotides are TGTGCCAGCAGCTTGGGGTCAGCGGGAAACTATGGCTACACCTTC.

This clone occurred once. This sequence joins TRBV29-1 and TRBJ1-1; D possibly corresponds to TRBD1 (5 bases). The CDR3 is 14 residues long. Germline V CDR1 and CDR2: SQVTM, ANQGSEA. V was clipped by 0 bases and J by 1 base, with 9 bases between them. CDR3 in amino acids: CSVEDGGGNTEAFF. The DNA of the CDR3 is TGCAGCGTTGAAGATGGCGGGGGGAACACTGAAGCTTTCTTT.

The V call is TRBV18, the J call TRBJ1-1, with 7 bases matching TRBD1. CDR1 and CDR2 (germline): KGHSH, LQKENI. The junction had 1 base not matched to a gene; V was cut back by 3 bases and J by 0 bases. The CDR3 runs 14 residues. This CDR3 is CASSPGQMNTEAFF. Here the CDR3 DNA reads TGTGCCAGCTCACCGGGACAGATGAACACTGAAGCTTTCTTT.

The chain carries TRBV28 and TRBJ2-2, with D tentatively TRBD1 or TRBD2 (5 bases each). Germline CDR1 and CDR2: MDHEN and SYDVKM. Between the trimmed V and J ends, which lost 7 bases and 4 bases, there was a span of 7 bases. The CDR3 extends over 12 amino acids. The CDR3, as DNA: TGTGCCAGCACCGGGACCACCGGGGAGCTGTTTTTT. As protein: CASTGTTGELFF. Full variable domain (missing parts from reference TRBV28 and TRBJ2-2): DVKVTQSSRYLVKRTGEKVFLECVQDMDHENMFWYRQDPGLGLRLIYFSYDVKMKEKGDIPEGYSVSREKKERFSLILESASTNQTSMYLCASTGTTGELFFGEGSRLTVL.

J is TRBJ2-5 and V is TRBV19; D may be TRBD1 (6 bases). Germline CDR1 reads LNHDA; CDR2 reads SQIVND (reference sequence). V lost 5 bases to trimming and J lost 2 bases, with 12 bases between them. CDR3 length: 14 amino acids. CDR3 region: CASSRTARQETQYF. DNA for the CDR3: TGTGCCAGTAGTCGGACAGCCAGACAAGAGACCCAGTACTTC.

The chain employs TRBV18 and TRBJ2-7; possibly TRBD1 or TRBD2 for D (6 bases each). Trimming stripped 0 bases from V and 3 bases from J, with 15 bases between. Germline loops: CDR1 KGHSH, CDR2 LQKENI. The CDR3 length is 16 residues. The CDR3 is CASSPPDGGLNYEQYF. The CDR3 bases are TGTGCCAGCTCACCACCGGACGGGGGCCTTAACTACGAGCAGTACTTC.

CDR3 coding DNA: TGTGCCAGCAGCTTCAATACGGGGACTGGGTCTAATGAAAAACTGTTTTTT. This translates into CASSFNTGTGSNEKLFF. V gene TRBV5-4 combines with J gene TRBJ1-4; TRBD1 is a possible D gene (5 bases). V lost 2 bases to trimming and J lost 3 bases, with 17 bases between them. Germline V gives CDR1 SGHNT, CDR2 YYREEE (reference sequence). The CDR3 has 17 amino acids.

The chain is built from TRBV29-1 and TRBJ1-2; D possibly corresponds to TRBD1 (6 bases). The germline V gene encodes CDR1 SQVTM and CDR2 ANQGSEA. V was pared by 4 bases and J by 7 bases, with 13 bases between. CDR3 length: 12 amino acids. This CDR3 reads CSVADTGSGYTF. CDR3 DNA sequence: TGCAGCGTTGCGGACACAGGGAGTGGCTACACCTTC.

V gene TRBV7-9 combines with J gene TRBJ2-7, with TRBD2 as a possible D gene (6 bases). CDR1 SEHNR and CDR2 FQNEAQ come from the germline V gene (reference sequence). This CDR3 comprises 14 residues. V was cut by 5 bases and J by 11 bases, with 22 bases left in between. The chain's CDR3 is CASSKSGTSSYKYF. The CDR3 DNA follows: TGTGCCAGCAGCAAATCCGGGACTTCTTCATATAAGTACTTC.